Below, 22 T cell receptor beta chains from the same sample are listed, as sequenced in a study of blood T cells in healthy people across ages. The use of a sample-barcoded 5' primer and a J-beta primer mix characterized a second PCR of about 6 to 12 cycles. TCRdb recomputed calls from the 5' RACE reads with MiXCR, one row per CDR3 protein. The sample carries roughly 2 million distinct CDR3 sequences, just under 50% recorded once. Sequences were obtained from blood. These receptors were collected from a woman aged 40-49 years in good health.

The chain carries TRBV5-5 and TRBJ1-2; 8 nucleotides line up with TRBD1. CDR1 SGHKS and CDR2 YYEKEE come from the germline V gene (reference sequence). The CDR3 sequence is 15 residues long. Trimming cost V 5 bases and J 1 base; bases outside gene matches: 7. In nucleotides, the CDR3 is TGTGCCAGCAGACCCCAGGGGGCCAGTAACTATGGCTACACCTTC. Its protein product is CASRPQGASNYGYTF. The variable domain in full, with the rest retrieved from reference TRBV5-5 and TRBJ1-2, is DAGVTQSPTHLIKTRGQQVTLRCSPISGHKSVSWYQQVLGQGPQFIFQYYEKEERGRGNFPDRFSARQFPNYSSELNVNALLLGDSALYLCASRPQGASNYGYTFGSGTRLTVV.

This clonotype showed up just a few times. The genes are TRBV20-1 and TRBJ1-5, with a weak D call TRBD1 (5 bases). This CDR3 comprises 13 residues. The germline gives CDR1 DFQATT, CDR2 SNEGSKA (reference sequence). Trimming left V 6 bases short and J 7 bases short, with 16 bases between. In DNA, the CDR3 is TGCAGTGCCGATCAGGGCCCGGGGCAGCCCCAGCATTTT. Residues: CSADQGPGQPQHF.

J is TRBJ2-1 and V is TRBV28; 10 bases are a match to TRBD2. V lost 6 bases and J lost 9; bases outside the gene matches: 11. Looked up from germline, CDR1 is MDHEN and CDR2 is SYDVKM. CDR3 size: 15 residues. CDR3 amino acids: CASRESGGGRGEQFF. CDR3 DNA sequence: TGTGCCAGCAGAGAGAGCGGGGGGGGCCGCGGTGAGCAGTTCTTC.

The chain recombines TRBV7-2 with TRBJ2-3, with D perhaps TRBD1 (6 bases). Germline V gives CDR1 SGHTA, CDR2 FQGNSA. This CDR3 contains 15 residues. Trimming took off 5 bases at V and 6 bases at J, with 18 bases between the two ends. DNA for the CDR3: TGTGCCAGCAGCCCTACCAGGGGCCCGGGGGATACGCAGTATTTT. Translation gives CASSPTRGPGDTQYF.

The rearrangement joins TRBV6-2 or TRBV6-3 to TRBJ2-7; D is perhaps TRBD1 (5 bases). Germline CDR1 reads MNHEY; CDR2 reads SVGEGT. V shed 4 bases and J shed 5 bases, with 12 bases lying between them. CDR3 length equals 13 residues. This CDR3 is CASSSPWGHEQYF. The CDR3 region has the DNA TGTGCCAGCAGTTCCCCGTGGGGCCACGAGCAGTACTTC.

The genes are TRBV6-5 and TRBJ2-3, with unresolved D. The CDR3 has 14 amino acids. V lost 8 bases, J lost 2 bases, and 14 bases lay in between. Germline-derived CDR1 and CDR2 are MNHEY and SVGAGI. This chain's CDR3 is CASSAEFDTDTQYF. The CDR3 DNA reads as TGTGCCAGCTCGGCGGAGTTCGACACAGATACGCAGTATTTT.

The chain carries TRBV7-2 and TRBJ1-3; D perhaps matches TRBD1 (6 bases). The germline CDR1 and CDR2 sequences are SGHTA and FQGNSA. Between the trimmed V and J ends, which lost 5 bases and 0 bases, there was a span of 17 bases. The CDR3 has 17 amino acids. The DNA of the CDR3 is TGTGCCAGCAGCCCCCCGACAGGTTTGAGCTCTGGAAACACCATATATTTT. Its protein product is CASSPPTGLSSGNTIYF.

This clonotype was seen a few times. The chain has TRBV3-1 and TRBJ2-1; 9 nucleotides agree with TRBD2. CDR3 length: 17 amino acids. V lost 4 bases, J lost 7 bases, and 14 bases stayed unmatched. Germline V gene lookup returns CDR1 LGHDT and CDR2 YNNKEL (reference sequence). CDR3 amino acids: CASSRQGLASFGNEQFF. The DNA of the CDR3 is TGTGCCAGCAGCCGACAGGGACTAGCATCCTTCGGGAATGAGCAGTTCTTC.

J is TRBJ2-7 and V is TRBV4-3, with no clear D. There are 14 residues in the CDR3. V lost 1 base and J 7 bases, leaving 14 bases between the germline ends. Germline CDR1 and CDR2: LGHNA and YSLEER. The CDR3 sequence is CASSQAGVRSEQYF. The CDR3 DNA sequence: TGCGCCAGCAGCCAAGCAGGTGTCAGAAGTGAGCAGTACTTC.

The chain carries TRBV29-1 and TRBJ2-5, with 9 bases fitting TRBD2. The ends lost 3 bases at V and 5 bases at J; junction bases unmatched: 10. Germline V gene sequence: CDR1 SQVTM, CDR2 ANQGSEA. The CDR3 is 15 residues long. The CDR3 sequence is CSVDLWRGGLETQYF. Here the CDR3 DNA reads TGCAGCGTTGACCTCTGGCGGGGGGGCCTGGAGACCCAGTACTTC. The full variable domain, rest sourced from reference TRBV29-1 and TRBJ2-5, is SAVISQKPSRDICQRGTSLTIQCQVDSQVTMMFWYRQQPGQSLTLIATANQGSEATYESGFVIDKFPISRPNLTFSTLTVSNMSPEDSSIYLCSVDLWRGGLETQYFGPGTRLLVL.

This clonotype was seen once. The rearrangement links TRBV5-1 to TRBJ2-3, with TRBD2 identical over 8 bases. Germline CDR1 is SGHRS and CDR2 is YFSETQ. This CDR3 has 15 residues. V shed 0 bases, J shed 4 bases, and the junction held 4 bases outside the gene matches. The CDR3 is CASSLDLAGSDTQYF. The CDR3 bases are TGCGCCAGCAGCTTGGATCTAGCGGGTTCAGATACGCAGTATTTT.

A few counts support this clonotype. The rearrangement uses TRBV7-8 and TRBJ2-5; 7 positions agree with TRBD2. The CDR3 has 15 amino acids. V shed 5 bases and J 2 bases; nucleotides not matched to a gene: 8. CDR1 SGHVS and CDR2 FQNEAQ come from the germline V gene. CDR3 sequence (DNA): TGTGCCAGCAGCCCATCCCGGGACTATCAAGAGACCCAGTACTTC. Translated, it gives CASSPSRDYQETQYF.

CDR3 residues: CASSSAPLMTGVVKTQYF. The CDR3 bases are TGTGCCAGCAGTTCAGCCCCACTAATGACAGGGGTGGTGAAGACCCAGTACTTC. The chain combines TRBV7-2 with TRBJ2-7, with 8 bases fitting TRBD1. The end of the DNA aligns better with TRBJ2-5, so the J call may be wrong. Per germline, CDR1 SGHTA and CDR2 FQGNSA. The CDR3 has 18 amino acids.

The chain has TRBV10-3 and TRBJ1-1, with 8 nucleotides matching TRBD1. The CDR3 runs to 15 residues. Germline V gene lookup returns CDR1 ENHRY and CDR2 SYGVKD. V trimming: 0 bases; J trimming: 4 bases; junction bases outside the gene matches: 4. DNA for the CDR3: TGTGCCATCAGTGAGTCGGACAGGGTATTCACTGAAGCTTTCTTT. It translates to CAISESDRVFTEAFF.

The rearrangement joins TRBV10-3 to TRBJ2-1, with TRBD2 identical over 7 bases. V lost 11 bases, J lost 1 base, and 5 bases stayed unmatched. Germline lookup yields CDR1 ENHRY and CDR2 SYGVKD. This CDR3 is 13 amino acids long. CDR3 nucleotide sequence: TGTGCCGTCACGGGGGGTTCCTACAATGAGCAGTTCTTC. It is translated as CAVTGGSYNEQFF.

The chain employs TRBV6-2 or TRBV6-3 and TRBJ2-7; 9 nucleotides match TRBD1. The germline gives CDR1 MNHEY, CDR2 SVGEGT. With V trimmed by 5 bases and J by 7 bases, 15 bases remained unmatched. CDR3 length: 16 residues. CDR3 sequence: CASSTEQGASYNEQYF. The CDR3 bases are TGTGCCAGCAGTACCGAACAGGGGGCCTCCTACAATGAGCAGTACTTC.

The DNA of the CDR3 is TGCAGCGTTGAGGGACTAGCGGGGGGAGTCGCCAGCTCCTACAATGAGCAGTTCTTC. Translated: CSVEGLAGGVASSYNEQFF. The J gene is TRBJ2-1, the V gene TRBV29-1; 15 nucleotides agree with TRBD2. There are 19 residues in the CDR3. The J segment lost 0 bases and the V segment lost 3 bases, leaving 9 bases of the junction unmatched. Germline V gene lookup returns CDR1 SQVTM and CDR2 ANQGSEA.

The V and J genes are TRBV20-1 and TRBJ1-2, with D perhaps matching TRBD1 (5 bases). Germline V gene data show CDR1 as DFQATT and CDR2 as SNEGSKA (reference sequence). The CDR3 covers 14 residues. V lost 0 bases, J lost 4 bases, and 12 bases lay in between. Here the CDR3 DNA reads TGCAGTGCTAGAGATACAGGCGAGAGCTATGGCTACACCTTC. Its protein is CSARDTGESYGYTF.

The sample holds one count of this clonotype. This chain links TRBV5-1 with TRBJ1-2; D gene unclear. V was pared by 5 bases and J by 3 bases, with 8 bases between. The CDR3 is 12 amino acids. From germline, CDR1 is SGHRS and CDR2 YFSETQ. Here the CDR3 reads CASRPEHYGYTF. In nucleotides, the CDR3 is TGCGCCAGCAGGCCGGAGCACTATGGCTACACCTTC.

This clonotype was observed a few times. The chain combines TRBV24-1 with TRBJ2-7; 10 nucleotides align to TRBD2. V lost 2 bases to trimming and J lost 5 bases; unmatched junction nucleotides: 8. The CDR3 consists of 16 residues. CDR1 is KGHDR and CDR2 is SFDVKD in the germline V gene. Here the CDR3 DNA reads TGTGCCACCAGTGATTCCCTAAGCGGGAGGGCCGACGAGCAGTACTTC. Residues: CATSDSLSGRADEQYF.

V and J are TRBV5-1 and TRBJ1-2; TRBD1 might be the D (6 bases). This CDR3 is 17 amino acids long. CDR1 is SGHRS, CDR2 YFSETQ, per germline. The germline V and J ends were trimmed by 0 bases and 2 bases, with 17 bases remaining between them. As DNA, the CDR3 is TGCGCCAGCAGCTTGGGGGCAGGGGTATATTCCAACTATGGCTACACCTTC. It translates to CASSLGAGVYSNYGYTF.

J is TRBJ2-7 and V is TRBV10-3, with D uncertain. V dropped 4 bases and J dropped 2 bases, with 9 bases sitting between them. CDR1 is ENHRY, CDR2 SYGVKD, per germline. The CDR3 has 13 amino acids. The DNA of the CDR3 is TGTGCCATCAGTGGCCCCGCAACCTACGAGCAGTACTTC. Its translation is CAISGPATYEQYF.